Each of the 24 T cell receptor beta chains below was sequenced from the same sample in a study of beta chain features in type 1 diabetes (dated by TCRdb to the late 2010s). The receptor library was made with the immunoSEQ multiplex PCR assay. The High Capacity cDNA Reverse Transcription Kit was used to reverse transcribe all of the isolated RNA, meaning that expressed TCRB transcripts were what got sequenced. TCRdb re-hosts the immuneACCESS table, in-frame sequences only. Its copies lack some clones; in the studies checked, an unresolved V gene accounts for under half of them, and the cause for the rest is not known. The sample has around 600,000 clones on record, over 10% of them singletons. The ten top clones hold more than 0.09% of the sample. Results the study describes overall, beyond this receptor: In all four CD4+ subsets, TCRB CDR3 length was moderately but significantly shorter in type 1 diabetes patients.

These TCRs are of unknown antigen specificity. Sequencing was carried out using naive CD4+ T cells from blood. This sample's cell subset or site label indicates: true naive CD4+ T cells. The receptors stem from a man aged 25 to 40 with type 1 diabetes.

This clone appeared a few times. The V call is TRBV19, the J call TRBJ1-2; D is perhaps TRBD1 (6 bases). Germline V gene data show CDR1 as LNHDA and CDR2 as SQIVND (reference sequence). The CDR3 has 11 residues. V lost 10 bases, J lost 8 bases, and 14 bases lay in between. The CDR3 coding sequence is TGTGCCACCTCGGCGGGGGCCGGCTACACCTTC. Translating gives CATSAGAGYTF.

This clone appeared a few times. The chain carries TRBV7-2 and TRBJ2-1; weak D call: TRBD2 (7 bases). CDR1 is SGHTA and CDR2 is FQGNSA in the germline V gene. This CDR3 contains 15 residues. The V gene lost 5 bases and the J gene lost 9 bases, with 20 bases spanning the gap. The CDR3 region has the DNA TGTGCCAGCAGCCCAGAAATCGGGGGGCTGGGTGAGCAGTTCTTC. This sequence encodes CASSPEIGGLGEQFF.

This sequence joins TRBV7-8 and TRBJ2-3, with D maybe TRBD1 (6 bases). CDR3 length: 17 residues. Trimming left V 5 bases short and J 1 base short, with 19 bases between. The germline gives CDR1 SGHVS, CDR2 FQNEAQ. The CDR3: CASSPGALGGGTDTQYF. CDR3 bases: TGTGCCAGCAGCCCAGGGGCTCTTGGGGGAGGCACAGATACGCAGTATTTT. The entire variable domain, with the rest obtained from reference TRBV7-8 and TRBJ2-3, is as follows: GAGVSQSPRYKVAKRGQDVALRCDPISGHVSLFWYQQALGQGPEFLTYFQNEAQLDKSGLPSDRFFAERPEGSVSTLKIQRTQQEDSAVYLCASSPGALGGGTDTQYFGPGTRLTVL.

This clone was seen a handful of times. The rearrangement uses TRBV13 and TRBJ1-6, with D possibly TRBD1 on 6 matching bases. Trimming took off 3 bases at V and 11 bases at J, with 17 bases between the two ends. The germline gives CDR1 PRHDT, CDR2 FYEKMQ (reference sequence). The CDR3 sequence is 15 residues long. The CDR3 spells CASSFSTGLPAPLHF. The CDR3 DNA reads as TGTGCCAGCAGCTTCTCGACAGGACTCCCGGCACCCCTCCACTTT.

The rearrangement joins TRBV5-1 to TRBJ2-7, with D possibly TRBD1 on 5 matching bases. Germline CDR1 SGHRS, CDR2 YFSETQ. V shed 3 bases and J shed 4 bases, with 8 bases lying between them. CDR3 length: 12 residues. The CDR3, as DNA: TGCGCCAGCAGCTCCAGGGCTTACGAGCAGTACTTC. Translated: CASSSRAYEQYF.

This clone has only a few counts. This chain links TRBV6-6 with TRBJ2-3; D is unclear. CDR3 size: 9 residues. Deletions cut 10 bases from V and 6 bases from J, with 5 bases between. CDR1 and CDR2 from the germline V gene are MNHNY and SVGAGI (reference sequence). The CDR3 coding sequence is TGTGCCACCGGGGATACGCAGTATTTT. Protein: CATGDTQYF.

This clone was observed a handful of times. The chain employs TRBV7-2 and TRBJ2-1; TRBD1 agrees at 7 bases. The CDR3 runs to 16 residues. Germline V gives CDR1 SGHTA, CDR2 FQGNSA. Germline trimming cut 1 base from V and 2 bases from J; bases unmatched to any gene: 5. The CDR3 here is CASSLGGTATYNEQFF. The DNA of the CDR3 is TGTGCCAGCAGCTTAGGTGGGACAGCTACCTACAATGAGCAGTTCTTC. Full variable domain (outside the CDR3, taken from reference TRBV7-2 and TRBJ2-1): GAGVSQSPSNKVTEKGKDVELRCDPISGHTALYWYRQSLGQGLEFLIYFQGNSAPDKSGLPSDRFSAERTGGSVSTLTIQRTQQEDSAVYLCASSLGGTATYNEQFFGPGTRLTVL.

This chain links TRBV6-5 with TRBJ1-5, with D perhaps matching TRBD1 (5 bases). V was clipped by 0 bases and J by 7 bases, with 16 bases between them. This CDR3 contains 16 residues. Germline loops: CDR1 MNHEY, CDR2 SVGAGI. As DNA, the CDR3 is TGTGCCAGCAGTTACTCGTCGGACATGGGGAGGCAGCCCCAGCATTTT. Translating gives CASSYSSDMGRQPQHF.

There are a few counts of this clone. This chain connects TRBV2 to TRBJ1-4; D is undetermined. The CDR3 length is 14 residues. Germline V gives CDR1 SNHLY, CDR2 FYNNEI. V gave up 3 bases and J gave up 10 bases, with 15 bases separating them. The CDR3 reads CASSETAEFGKLFF. The CDR3 DNA is TGTGCCAGCAGTGAGACGGCCGAATTCGGAAAACTGTTTTTT.

The chain employs TRBV7-9 and TRBJ2-6, with 7 bases identical to TRBD1. Germline lookup yields CDR1 SEHNR and CDR2 FQNEAQ (reference sequence). This CDR3 has 16 residues. V lost 5 bases and J lost 0; bases outside the gene matches: 4. CDR3 DNA sequence: TGTGCCAGCAGCATAGACAGGGACTCTGGGGCCAACGTCCTGACTTTC. As protein: CASSIDRDSGANVLTF.

The chain couples TRBV28 to TRBJ2-7; D gene uncertain. There are 15 residues in the CDR3. V was cut by 6 bases and J by 3 bases, with 18 bases left in between. Germline CDR1 is MDHEN and CDR2 is SYDVKM. Here the CDR3 reads CASSRTDGVRYEQYF. For the CDR3, the DNA is TGTGCCAGCAGCCGGACGGACGGAGTACGCTACGAGCAGTACTTC.

The chain employs TRBV29-1 and TRBJ1-5; D might be TRBD1 (5 bases). The CDR3 totals 13 residues. V was cut by 4 bases and J by 1 base, with 8 bases left in between. Germline V lookup: CDR1 SQVTM, CDR2 ANQGSEA. CDR3 loop: CSVGRDSNQPQHF. CDR3 nucleotides: TGCAGCGTTGGTAGGGACAGCAATCAGCCCCAGCATTTT.

This clone was detected a few times. The V call is TRBV12-5, the J call TRBJ2-5; D gene uncertain. There are 16 residues in the CDR3. CDR1 LGHNT and CDR2 FRNRAP come from the germline V gene. Trimming shortened V by 5 bases and J by 5 bases, and 21 bases separated the two germline ends. CDR3 protein: CASGALSLGQGETQYF. CDR3 sequence (DNA): TGTGCTAGTGGTGCCCTCTCGTTGGGCCAAGGGGAGACCCAGTACTTC.

The chain links TRBV11-3 to TRBJ2-7; TRBD2 matches 10 bases. J lost 0 bases, V lost 1 base, and 15 bases had no gene match. The CDR3 is 20 amino acids. Germline CDR1 and CDR2: SGHNT and YENEEA. CDR3 region: CASSLVVTGLAGAGSYEQYF. The CDR3, as DNA: TGTGCCAGCAGCTTAGTCGTTACGGGGCTAGCGGGGGCCGGCTCCTACGAGCAGTACTTC.

V and J are TRBV6-5 and TRBJ1-2, with a weak D call TRBD1 (6 bases). Trimming cost V 3 bases and J 7 bases, with 18 bases left between them. The CDR3 consists of 15 residues. Germline CDR1 is MNHEY and CDR2 is SVGAGI. The CDR3 DNA is TGTGCCAGCAGTTATTGGATACAGGGAAGAGGTGGCTACACCTTC. This encodes CASSYWIQGRGGYTF.

The chain joins TRBV4-3 to TRBJ2-3; 8 nucleotides agree with TRBD1. Germline-derived CDR1 and CDR2 are LGHNA and YSLEER. The CDR3 consists of 16 residues. Unmatched junction bases numbered 4, after V lost 1 base and J lost 1 base. CDR3 in DNA: TGCGCCAGCAGCCAAGCCGGGACAGGCCGCACAGATACGCAGTATTTT. Its protein product is CASSQAGTGRTDTQYF.

The table lists this clone with a few counts. The V gene is TRBV18, the J gene TRBJ1-2; D is possibly TRBD1 (5 bases). Germline CDR1 is KGHSH and CDR2 is LQKENI. The CDR3 is 14 amino acids. V lost 1 base, J lost 8 bases, and 14 bases lay in between. The CDR3 bases are TGTGCCAGCTCACCACGAGGGGCCGGCGACGGCTACACCTTC. The encoded protein is CASSPRGAGDGYTF.

This clone has more than one count but fewer than ten. Within the sample, other DNA sequences also encode this same CDR3. This sequence joins TRBV6-5 and TRBJ2-6; the D is unclear. The CDR3 covers 15 residues. The V end was cut by 2 bases, the J end by 1 base, with 6 bases between. CDR1 and CDR2 from the germline V gene are MNHEY and SVGAGI. CDR3 in amino acids: CASSYEGSGANVLTF. CDR3 in DNA: TGTGCCAGCAGTTACGAAGGTTCTGGGGCCAACGTCCTGACTTTC.

The rearrangement joins TRBV25-1 to TRBJ2-2, with 8 bases aligning to TRBD2. V shed 6 bases and J 7 bases; nucleotides not matched to a gene: 7. Germline V gene sequence: CDR1 MGHDK, CDR2 SYGVNS. The CDR3 sequence is 14 residues long. In DNA, the CDR3 is TGTGCCAGCAGGAGGGCCGGGAGGGACGGGGAGCTGTTTTTT. Translation: CASRRAGRDGELFF. Based on the CDR3 plus reference TRBV25-1 and TRBJ2-2, the full variable domain is EADIYQTPRYLVIGTGKKITLECSQTMGHDKMYWYQQDPGMELHLIHYSYGVNSTEKGDLSSESTVSRIRTEHFPLTLESARPSHTSQYLCASRRAGRDGELFFGEGSRLTVL.

This clone was seen more than once but under ten times. The rearrangement links TRBV21-1 to TRBJ1-1; the D call in the table, TRBD1, was not verified against the DNA. TRBV21-1 is described as a pseudogene. This CDR3 has 14 amino acids. The CDR3 bases are TGTGCCAGCAGGGTAGACAGGGTCCGAACTGAAGCTTTCTTT. This gives the protein CASRVDRVRTEAFF.

In this sample, this clone turned up a few times. The rearrangement uses TRBV9 and TRBJ1-2, with unresolved D. This CDR3 spans 14 amino acids. Germline CDR1 reads SGDLS; CDR2 reads YYNGEE. V was shortened by 0 bases and J by 0 bases, with 6 bases between the two germline ends. CDR3 residues: CASSVGTANYGYTF. The CDR3 DNA sequence: TGTGCCAGCAGCGTAGGTACAGCTAACTATGGCTACACCTTC.

This clone was seen a few times. The CDR3 DNA reads as TGCGCCAGCAGCTCCGGGACAGGGGGCCCCTACGAGCAGTACTTC. Translation: CASSSGTGGPYEQYF. V and J are TRBV5-1 and TRBJ2-7; 12 nucleotides line up with TRBD1. Germline CDR1 reads SGHRS; CDR2 reads YFSETQ. V shed 3 bases and J 2 bases; nucleotides not matched to a gene: 3. The CDR3 runs 15 residues.

This clone has more than one count but fewer than ten. The V gene is TRBV5-1, the J gene TRBJ1-2, with D tentatively TRBD1 (6 bases). Germline lookup yields CDR1 SGHRS and CDR2 YFSETQ. V was clipped by 4 bases and J by 8 bases, with 12 bases between them. The CDR3 covers 12 residues. In nucleotides, the CDR3 is TGCGCCAGCAGCCCGGGACACACGGGCTACACCTTC. Encoded protein: CASSPGHTGYTF.

This clone was seen a few times. V is TRBV6-6 and J is TRBJ1-2, with TRBD1 as a possible D gene (5 bases). The V gene lost 2 bases and the J gene lost 4 bases, with 8 bases spanning the gap. Germline CDR1 is MNHNY and CDR2 is SVGAGI (reference sequence). The CDR3 sequence is 13 residues long. The CDR3 nucleotides read TGTGCCAGCAGTTACGGACAAAGCTATGGCTACACCTTC. It is translated as CASSYGQSYGYTF.